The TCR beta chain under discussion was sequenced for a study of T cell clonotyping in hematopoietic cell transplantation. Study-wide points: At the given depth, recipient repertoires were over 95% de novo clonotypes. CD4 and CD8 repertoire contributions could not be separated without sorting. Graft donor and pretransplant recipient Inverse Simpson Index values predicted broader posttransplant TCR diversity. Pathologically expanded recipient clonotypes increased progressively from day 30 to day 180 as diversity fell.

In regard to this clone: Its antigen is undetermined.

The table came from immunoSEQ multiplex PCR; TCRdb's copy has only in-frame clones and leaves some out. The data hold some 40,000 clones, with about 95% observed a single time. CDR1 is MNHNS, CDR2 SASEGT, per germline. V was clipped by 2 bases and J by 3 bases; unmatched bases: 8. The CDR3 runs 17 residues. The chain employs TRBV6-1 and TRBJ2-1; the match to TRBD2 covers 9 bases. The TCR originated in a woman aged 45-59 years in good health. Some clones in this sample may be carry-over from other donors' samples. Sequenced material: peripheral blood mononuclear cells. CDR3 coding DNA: TGTGCCAGCAGTGAACGGGCGGGGGGGCTAGTCTACAATGAGCAGTTCTTC. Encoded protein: CASSERAGGLVYNEQFF.